These 22 T cell receptor beta chains share one sample of origin, sequenced in a study of OX40 agonist ivuxolimab in advanced cancers. Profiled with immunoSEQ multiplex PCR; TCRdb holds only in-frame clones, not every one. The sample lists more than 55,000 clones, around nine tenths occurring once. The starting material was CD4+ or CD8+ T cells sorted from blood, obtained in a trial of the OX40 agonist ivuxolimab. Receptor source: an adult with an advanced solid tumor such as melanoma, head and neck, liver or kidney cancer.

This chain links TRBV2 with TRBJ1-1, with 7 bases that match TRBD1. The CDR3 runs 13 residues. Germline V gene lookup returns CDR1 SNHLY and CDR2 FYNNEI. V trimming: 6 bases; J trimming: 1 base; junction bases outside the gene matches: 2. The CDR3 DNA reads TGTGCCAGCAGATCAGGGGGGAACACTGAAGCTTTCTTT. This translates into CASRSGGNTEAFF.

The chain joins TRBV10-3 to TRBJ1-5, with 10 bases matching TRBD1. V trimming: 0 bases; J trimming: 0 bases; junction bases outside the gene matches: 8. The CDR3 consists of 19 residues. Looked up from germline, CDR1 is ENHRY and CDR2 is SYGVKD. The CDR3 spells CAISESGDRGRHSNQPQHF. The CDR3 DNA reads as TGTGCCATCAGTGAGTCTGGGGACAGGGGAAGACATAGCAATCAGCCCCAGCATTTT.

The V call is TRBV19, the J call TRBJ1-5, with D possibly being TRBD1 (5 bases). CDR3 size: 14 residues. Germline CDR1 reads LNHDA; CDR2 reads SQIVND (reference sequence). V lost 5 bases and J lost 4, with 12 bases in between. Here the CDR3 DNA reads TGTGCCAGTAGTGCCCCGCCAGGGAATCAGCCCCAGCATTTT. Amino acid sequence: CASSAPPGNQPQHF.

V usage is TRBV18 and J usage is TRBJ1-3; D gene ambiguous. The ends were cut back, 1 base at V and 0 bases at J, with 22 bases in the middle. The CDR3 totals 20 residues. Germline CDR1 is KGHSH and CDR2 is LQKENI. For the CDR3, the DNA is TGTGCCAGCTCACCACTAGGACGGAACCCAATTACTATCTCTGGAAACACCATATATTTT. Translated, it gives CASSPLGRNPITISGNTIYF.

The chain is built from TRBV19 and TRBJ2-1, with 7 bases matching TRBD2. The J segment lost 3 bases and the V segment lost 8 bases, leaving 4 bases of the junction unmatched. The CDR3 sequence is 13 residues long. Germline CDR1 LNHDA, CDR2 SQIVND (reference sequence). CDR3 sequence: CASASGFYNEQFF. Written as DNA, the CDR3 is TGTGCCAGTGCTAGCGGATTCTACAATGAGCAGTTCTTC. The variable domain in full, with the rest retrieved from reference TRBV19 and TRBJ2-1, is DGGITQSPKYLFRKEGQNVTLSCEQNLNHDAMYWYRQDPGQGLRLIYYSQIVNDFQKGDIAEGYSVSREKKESFPLTVTSAQKNPTAFYLCASASGFYNEQFFGPGTRLTVL.

V gene TRBV10-1 combines with J gene TRBJ2-1, with D perhaps TRBD2 (6 bases). The CDR3 covers 14 residues. V gave up 3 bases and J gave up 6 bases, with 12 bases separating them. CDR1 WNHNN and CDR2 SYGVQD come from the germline V gene (reference sequence). The CDR3 nucleotides are TGCGCCAGCAGTGAAGGAGGGTTAAGCAATGAGCAGTTCTTC. Encoded protein: CASSEGGLSNEQFF.

This chain connects TRBV6-5 to TRBJ1-2; 7 bases match TRBD1. This CDR3 is built from 13 residues. The junction had 5 bases not matched to a gene; V was cut back by 8 bases and J by 2 bases. Germline assignment: CDR1 MNHEY and CDR2 SVGAGI. This CDR3 reads CASRTGANYGYTF. As DNA, the CDR3 is TGTGCCAGCCGGACAGGTGCAAACTATGGCTACACCTTC.

This clone was found once. The gene calls are TRBV5-1 and TRBJ1-1; no firm D call. The CDR3 consists of 15 residues. Trimming cost V 3 bases and J 0 bases, with 12 bases left between them. Germline V gene lookup returns CDR1 SGHRS and CDR2 YFSETQ. The CDR3 DNA reads TGCGCCAGCAGCTCTCTGGGCTTTATGAACACTGAAGCTTTCTTT. Its protein is CASSSLGFMNTEAFF.

The gene calls are TRBV11-2 and TRBJ1-1, with D perhaps matching TRBD1 (6 bases). From germline, CDR1 is SGHAT and CDR2 FQNNGV. This CDR3 is built from 14 residues. Trimming cost V 0 bases and J 4 bases, with 9 bases left between them. CDR3: CASSLELGGTEAFF. The DNA for the CDR3 is TGTGCCAGCAGCTTAGAGTTAGGGGGCACTGAAGCTTTCTTT.

The CDR3 sequence: CASSRQTGGPYEQYF. The DNA of the CDR3 is TGTGCCAGCAGCCGACAGACAGGGGGGCCCTACGAGCAGTACTTC. The chain combines TRBV14 with TRBJ2-7; TRBD1 agrees at 9 bases. The J segment lost 2 bases and the V segment lost 4 bases, leaving 6 bases of the junction unmatched. The CDR3 has 15 amino acids. CDR1 is SGHDN, CDR2 FVKESK, per germline.

This chain uses TRBV18 with TRBJ2-7; tentative D call: TRBD1 (5 bases). The CDR3 extends over 14 amino acids. V lost 2 bases, J lost 2 bases, and 10 bases lay in between. Germline V gene lookup returns CDR1 KGHSH and CDR2 LQKENI. The CDR3 is CASSPSGLPYEQYF. The CDR3 DNA sequence: TGTGCCAGCTCACCATCAGGGTTACCCTACGAGCAGTACTTC.

The V and J genes are TRBV11-3 and TRBJ2-1; 7 bases map to TRBD2. Germline CDR1 reads SGHNT; CDR2 reads YENEEA. Losses at the gene ends were 1 base for V and 8 bases for J; bases not matched to a gene: 5. The CDR3 contains 14 residues. CDR3 in amino acids: CASSLAGGHYEQFF. The CDR3 nucleotides are TGTGCCAGCAGCTTAGCGGGAGGACACTATGAGCAGTTCTTC.

V is TRBV19 and J is TRBJ1-1; D is undetermined. The CDR3 loop spans 14 amino acids. V lost 3 bases and J lost 0, with 8 bases in between. Germline-derived CDR1 and CDR2 are LNHDA and SQIVND (reference sequence). Here the CDR3 reads CASSMVPMNTEAFF. The CDR3 region has the DNA TGTGCCAGTAGTATGGTACCCATGAACACTGAAGCTTTCTTT.

This clone was recorded once. This chain links TRBV18 with TRBJ1-2; 7 bases match TRBD1. Germline CDR1 and CDR2: KGHSH and LQKENI. CDR3 length: 14 residues. The ends lost 5 bases at V and 4 bases at J; junction bases unmatched: 7. For the CDR3, the DNA is TGTGCCAGCTCAGACACGACAGGGAGCTATGGCTACACCTTC. This encodes CASSDTTGSYGYTF.

Notes on this clone: The same CDR3 also results from other DNA sequences found in this sample. V usage is TRBV9 and J usage is TRBJ1-1; D perhaps matches TRBD1 (5 bases). CDR3 length equals 15 residues. CDR1 SGDLS and CDR2 YYNGEE come from the germline V gene. The V end was cut by 4 bases, the J end by 0 bases, with 13 bases between. The CDR3 is CASSPLGGMNTEAFF. The CDR3 DNA is TGTGCCAGCAGCCCCCTGGGGGGAATGAACACTGAAGCTTTCTTT.

The chain employs TRBV6-6 and TRBJ2-3; TRBD2 aligns across 9 bases. Germline CDR1 is MNHNY and CDR2 is SVGAGI (reference sequence). V dropped 6 bases and J dropped 7; count of bases not matched to a gene: 14. The CDR3 covers 16 residues. The CDR3 DNA reads TGTGCCAGCAGCCCACAACAGCGGGGGGCCTTCCATACGCAGTATTTT. Its protein is CASSPQQRGAFHTQYF.

J is TRBJ1-2 and V is TRBV6-1; unclear D gene. The CDR3 consists of 15 residues. Germline CDR1 is MNHNS and CDR2 is SASEGT. The V end was cut by 2 bases, the J end by 2 bases, with 12 bases between. The CDR3 spells CASSEWWTPNYGYTF. DNA of the CDR3: TGTGCCAGCAGTGAATGGTGGACCCCCAACTATGGCTACACCTTC.

The V call is TRBV5-1, the J call TRBJ2-3; TRBD2 might be the D (6 bases). Trimming cost V 3 bases and J 0 bases, with 11 bases left between them. CDR1 SGHRS and CDR2 YFSETQ come from the germline V gene. There are 15 residues in the CDR3. CDR3 coding DNA: TGCGCCAGCAGCTGGACTACCACTAGCACAGATACGCAGTATTTT. It encodes CASSWTTTSTDTQYF.

The V and J genes are TRBV15 and TRBJ1-1; maybe TRBD1 (5 bases). V dropped 5 bases and J dropped 0 bases, with 13 bases sitting between them. The CDR3 is made up of 15 amino acids. Germline V gives CDR1 LNHNV, CDR2 YYDKDF (reference sequence). In nucleotides, the CDR3 is TGTGCCACCAGCCAGGGAGCCACCATGAACACTGAAGCTTTCTTT. Translated, it gives CATSQGATMNTEAFF. Variable domain in full (rest from reference TRBV15 and TRBJ1-1): DAMVIQNPRYQVTQFGKPVTLSCSQTLNHNVMYWYQQKSSQAPKLLFHYYDKDFNNEADTPDNFQSRRPNTSFCFLDIRSPGLGDTAMYLCATSQGATMNTEAFFGQGTRLTVV.

The chain combines TRBV5-1 with TRBJ2-2; 11 bases fit TRBD2. In germline, CDR1 is SGHRS, CDR2 YFSETQ. V dropped 3 bases and J dropped 1; count of bases not matched to a gene: 5. The CDR3 contains 17 residues. CDR3 DNA sequence: TGCGCCAGCAGCTGGGATACTAGCGGGGGGAACACCGGGGAGCTGTTTTTT. It codes for CASSWDTSGGNTGELFF.

This clone is a singleton in its sample. The rearrangement joins TRBV19 to TRBJ2-7; TRBD1 aligns across 7 bases. This CDR3 comprises 15 residues. Germline trimming cut 5 bases from V and 0 bases from J; bases unmatched to any gene: 7. Germline V gene sequence: CDR1 LNHDA, CDR2 SQIVND (reference sequence). In DNA form, the CDR3 reads TGTGCCAGTAGTCCCCGACAGGGCCGCTCCTACGAGCAGTACTTC. Translating gives CASSPRQGRSYEQYF. The full variable domain, its missing parts supplied by reference TRBV19 and TRBJ2-7, is DGGITQSPKYLFRKEGQNVTLSCEQNLNHDAMYWYRQDPGQGLRLIYYSQIVNDFQKGDIAEGYSVSREKKESFPLTVTSAQKNPTAFYLCASSPRQGRSYEQYFGPGTRLTVT.

This clone was observed a single time. The genes are TRBV28 and TRBJ1-2; TRBD1 matches 9 bases. The CDR3 consists of 12 residues. CDR1 is MDHEN, CDR2 SYDVKM, per germline. After removal of 11 bases from V and 4 bases from J, the junction contained 5 bases not matched to a gene. CDR3 in DNA: TGTGCCGGAGGACAGGGGTCCTATGGCTACACCTTC. The encoded protein is CAGGQGSYGYTF.